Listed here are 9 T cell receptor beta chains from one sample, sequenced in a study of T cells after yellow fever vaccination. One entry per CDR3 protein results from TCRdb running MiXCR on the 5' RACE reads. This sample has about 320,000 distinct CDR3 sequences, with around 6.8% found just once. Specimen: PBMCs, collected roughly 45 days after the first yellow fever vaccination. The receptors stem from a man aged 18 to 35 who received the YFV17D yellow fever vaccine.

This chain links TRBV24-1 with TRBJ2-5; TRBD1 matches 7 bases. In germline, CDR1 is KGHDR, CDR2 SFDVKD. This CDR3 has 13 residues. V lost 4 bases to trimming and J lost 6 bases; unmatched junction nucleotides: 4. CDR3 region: CATSDQGVKTQYF. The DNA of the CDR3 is TGTGCCACCAGTGACCAGGGGGTAAAGACCCAGTACTTC.

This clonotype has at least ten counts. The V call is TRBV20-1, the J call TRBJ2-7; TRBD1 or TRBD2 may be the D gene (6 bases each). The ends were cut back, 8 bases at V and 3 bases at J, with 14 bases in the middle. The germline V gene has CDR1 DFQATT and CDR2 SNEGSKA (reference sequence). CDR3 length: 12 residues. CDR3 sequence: CSLSGGHYEQYF. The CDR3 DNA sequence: TGCAGTCTGTCCGGGGGCCACTACGAGCAGTACTTC.

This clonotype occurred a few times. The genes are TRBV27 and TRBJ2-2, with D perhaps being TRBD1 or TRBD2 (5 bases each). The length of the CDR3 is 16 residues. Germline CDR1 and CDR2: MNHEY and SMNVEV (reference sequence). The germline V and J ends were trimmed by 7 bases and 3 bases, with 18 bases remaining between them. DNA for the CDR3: TGTGCCAGCATGAACCGGGACCCTATGGACACCGGGGAGCTGTTTTTT. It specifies CASMNRDPMDTGELFF.

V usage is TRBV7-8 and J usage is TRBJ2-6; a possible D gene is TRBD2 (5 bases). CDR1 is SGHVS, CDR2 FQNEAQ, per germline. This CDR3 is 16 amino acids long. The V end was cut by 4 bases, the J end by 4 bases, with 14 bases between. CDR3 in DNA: TGTGCCAGCAGCTCAAGAGGGTTCCCCGGGGCCAACGTCCTGACTTTC. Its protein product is CASSSRGFPGANVLTF.

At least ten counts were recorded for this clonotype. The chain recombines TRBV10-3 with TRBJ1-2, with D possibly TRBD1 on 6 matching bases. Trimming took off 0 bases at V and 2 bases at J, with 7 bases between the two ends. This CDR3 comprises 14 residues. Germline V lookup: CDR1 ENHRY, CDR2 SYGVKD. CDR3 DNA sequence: TGTGCCATCAGTGAGTCCGGGACAAACTATGGCTACACCTTC. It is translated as CAISESGTNYGYTF.

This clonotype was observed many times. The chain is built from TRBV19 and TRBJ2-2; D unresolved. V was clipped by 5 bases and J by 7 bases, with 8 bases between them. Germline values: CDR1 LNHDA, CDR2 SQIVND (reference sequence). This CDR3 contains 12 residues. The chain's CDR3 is CASSLQIGELFF. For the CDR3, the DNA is TGTGCCAGTAGTCTTCAAATCGGGGAGCTGTTTTTT.

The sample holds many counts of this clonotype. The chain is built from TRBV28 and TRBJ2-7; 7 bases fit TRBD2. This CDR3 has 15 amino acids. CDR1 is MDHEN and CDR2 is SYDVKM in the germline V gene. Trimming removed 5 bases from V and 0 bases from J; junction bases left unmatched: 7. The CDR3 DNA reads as TGTGCCAGCAGTCCCCGAGGGAGGGGCTCCTACGAGCAGTACGTC. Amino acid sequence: CASSPRGRGSYEQYV.

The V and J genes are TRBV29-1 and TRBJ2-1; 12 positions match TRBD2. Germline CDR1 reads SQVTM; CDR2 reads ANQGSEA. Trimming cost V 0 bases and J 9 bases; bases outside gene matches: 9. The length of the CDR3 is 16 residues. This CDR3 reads CSVEESSGGAGGEQFF. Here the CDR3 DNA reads TGCAGCGTTGAAGAATCTAGCGGGGGGGCGGGAGGTGAGCAGTTCTTC.

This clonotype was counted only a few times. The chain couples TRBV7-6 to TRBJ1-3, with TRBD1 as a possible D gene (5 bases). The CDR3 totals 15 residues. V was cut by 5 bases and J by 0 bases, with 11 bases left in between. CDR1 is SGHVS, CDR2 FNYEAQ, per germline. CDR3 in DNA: TGTGCCAGCAGCCCCCTGACAGTCTCTGGAAACACCATATATTTT. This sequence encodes CASSPLTVSGNTIYF.